This T cell receptor (beta chain) was identified during a study of T cells in narcolepsy. Notes on the study in general: Autoreactive HCRT-specific and TRIB2-specific clonotypes were marked in same-patient CSF-versus-blood CD4+ comparisons.

CDR3 length: 14 amino acids. Trimming removed 1 base from V and 9 bases from J; junction bases left unmatched: 8. Germline V lookup: CDR1 SGHTS, CDR2 YDEGEE. Sequencing was performed with immunoSEQ multiplex PCR; in TCRdb, only in-frame clones are kept and a portion is missing. The sample includes tens of thousands of clones, about 83% of them seen just once. As to this clone: No antigen is known for it.

The sequencing input was CD45RA- memory CD4+ T cells from PBMCs. The chain employs TRBV5-8 and TRBJ1-1; TRBD1 aligns across 8 bases. This TCR was recovered from a human donor with narcolepsy. CDR3 region: CASSLTGGGLKAFF. The DNA of the CDR3 is TGTGCCAGCAGCTTGACAGGGGGGGGTTTGAAAGCTTTCTTT.